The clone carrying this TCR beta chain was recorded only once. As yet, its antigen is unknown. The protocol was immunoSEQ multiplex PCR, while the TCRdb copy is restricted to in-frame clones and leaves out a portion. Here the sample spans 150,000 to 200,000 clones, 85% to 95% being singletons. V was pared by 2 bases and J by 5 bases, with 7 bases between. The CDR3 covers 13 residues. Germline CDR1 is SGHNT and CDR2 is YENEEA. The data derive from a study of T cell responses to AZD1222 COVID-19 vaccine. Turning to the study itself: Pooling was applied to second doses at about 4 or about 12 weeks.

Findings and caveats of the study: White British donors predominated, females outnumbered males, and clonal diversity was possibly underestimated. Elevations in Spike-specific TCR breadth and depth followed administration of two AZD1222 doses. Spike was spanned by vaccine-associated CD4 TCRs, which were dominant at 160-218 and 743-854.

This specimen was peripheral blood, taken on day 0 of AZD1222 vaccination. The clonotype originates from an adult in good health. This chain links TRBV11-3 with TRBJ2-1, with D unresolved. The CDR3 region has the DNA TGTGCCAGCAGCTTACCCCCCGACAATGAGCAGTTCTTC. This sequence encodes CASSLPPDNEQFF.